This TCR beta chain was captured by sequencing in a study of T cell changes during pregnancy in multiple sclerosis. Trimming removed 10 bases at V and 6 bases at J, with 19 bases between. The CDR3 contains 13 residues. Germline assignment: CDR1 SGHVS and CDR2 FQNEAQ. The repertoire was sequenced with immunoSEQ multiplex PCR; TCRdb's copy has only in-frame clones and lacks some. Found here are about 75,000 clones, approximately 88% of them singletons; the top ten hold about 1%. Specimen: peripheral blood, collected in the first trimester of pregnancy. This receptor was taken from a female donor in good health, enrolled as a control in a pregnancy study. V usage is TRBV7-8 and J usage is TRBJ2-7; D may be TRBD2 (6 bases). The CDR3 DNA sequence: TGTGCCACCTCGGTCGCGGGAAATTTCGAGCAGTACTTC. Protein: CATSVAGNFEQYF.